This T cell receptor (beta chain) was found in a study of blood T cell repertoires in COVID-19 (dated by TCRdb to 2018 to 2020). At the level of the whole study: The collaborator samples originated in the United States, Italy and Spain and spanned the acute and convalescent phases of COVID-19. The material from the prospective study consisted of cDNA or gDNA derived from T cells, B-cell-depleted T cells, or PBMCs. The dataset comprised deeply sampled blood TCRbeta repertoires from subjects exposed to, actively infected with, or recovered from COVID-19. A de-identified subject ID, COVID-19 status, age in years and sex were almost always included in the sample metadata. Where available, HLA class I and class II types were taken from metadata supplied by the sample provider and were not determined by assay-based typing. The samples were drawn from the first 160 participants of the ongoing ImmuneRACE study and from 1,254 subjects provided by 6 global collaborators. A freely available public database, intended as a resource for researchers studying the immune response to SARS-CoV-2, is where the repertoires were released.

The CDR3 runs 14 amino acids, cysteine and phenylalanine included. Here the CDR3 DNA is all that survives: 42 bases in frame from base 1. From a lookup of the germline V gene (reference sequence), CDR1 and CDR2 are MNHEY and SMNVEV. Trimming costs V 9 bases and J 3 bases, and their ends lie 18 bases apart. General study outcomes and caveats: Clinical and demographic metadata were provided uncurated, with the amount varying by source and participant.

To note about this clone: Its specific antigen is unknown. Base qualities are not at hand, and no much larger clone is one base apart.

TCRbeta CDR3 regions were amplified from genomic DNA using the immunoSEQ Assay, a bias-controlled multiplex PCR. Per the authors' processing: Nucleated cell counts per sample were estimated from amplification of reference gene primers within the assay. To quantify the absolute abundance of each unique TCRbeta CDR3 rearrangement, sequence reads were collapsed and filtered. For each sample, productive Simpson clonality was calculated by taking the square root of Simpson's diversity index across productive rearrangements. TCRdb's version of the immuneACCESS table is confined to in-frame rearrangements and falls short of the full clone set. An unresolved V gene accounts for under half of the shortfall where checked; the remainder is of unknown origin. That table gives V, J and clone size, and the DNA gave D and trimming. This sample is represented by 55,000 to 85,000 clones; more than 75% of them were singletons. Of the sample, 12% falls within the top ten clones.

Each collaborating institution followed its own protocols to collect whole blood in K2EDTA tubes. For TCRbeta analysis, collaborators shipped samples in one of three forms: frozen whole blood, isolated PBMCs, or DNA extracted from either of those sample types. This clonotype was sampled from a human donor in a cohort sampled during active COVID-19. Sequenced sample: peripheral blood. The sequence is built from TRBV27 and TRBJ2-7, with a weak D call of TRBD1 (6 bases match). The CDR3 reads CARDIPGHNYEQYF. The sequenced DNA: TGTGCCAGGGACATTCCGGGACACAACTACGAGCAGTACTTC.